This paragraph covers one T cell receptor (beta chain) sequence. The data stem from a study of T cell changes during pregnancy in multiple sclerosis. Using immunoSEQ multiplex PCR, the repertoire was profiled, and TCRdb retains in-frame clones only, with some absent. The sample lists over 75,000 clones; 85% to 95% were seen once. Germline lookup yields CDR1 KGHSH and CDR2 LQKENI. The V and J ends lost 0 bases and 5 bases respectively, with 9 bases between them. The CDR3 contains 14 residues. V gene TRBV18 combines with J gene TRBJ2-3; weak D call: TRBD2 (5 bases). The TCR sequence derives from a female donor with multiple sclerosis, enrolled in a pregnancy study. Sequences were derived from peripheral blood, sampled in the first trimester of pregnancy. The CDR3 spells CASSPPVGRDTQYF. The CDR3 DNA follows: TGTGCCAGCTCACCACCGGTGGGGAGAGATACGCAGTATTTT.